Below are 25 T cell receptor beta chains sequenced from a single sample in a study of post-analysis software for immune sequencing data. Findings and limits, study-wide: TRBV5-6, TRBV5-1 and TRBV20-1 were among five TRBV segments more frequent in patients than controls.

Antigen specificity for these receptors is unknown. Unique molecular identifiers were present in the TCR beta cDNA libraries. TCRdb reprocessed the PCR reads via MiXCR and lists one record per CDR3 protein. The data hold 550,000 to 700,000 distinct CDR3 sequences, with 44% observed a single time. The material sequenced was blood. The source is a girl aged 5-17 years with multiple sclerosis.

The chain's CDR3 is CAISLGTDNNEQFF. The CDR3 DNA is TGTGCCATCAGTTTGGGGACAGACAACAATGAGCAGTTCTTC. This rearrangement joins TRBV10-3 to TRBJ2-1; 7 nucleotides align to TRBD1. V was pared by 5 bases and J by 5 bases, with 6 bases of the junction left unmatched. The CDR3 covers 14 residues. The germline CDR1 and CDR2 sequences are ENHRY and SYGVKD.

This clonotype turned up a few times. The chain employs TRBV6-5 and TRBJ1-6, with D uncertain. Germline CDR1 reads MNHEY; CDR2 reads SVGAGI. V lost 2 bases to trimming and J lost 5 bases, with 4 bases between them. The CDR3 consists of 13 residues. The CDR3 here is CASSYSNNSPLHF. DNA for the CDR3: TGTGCCAGCAGTTACAGTAATAATTCACCCCTCCACTTT.

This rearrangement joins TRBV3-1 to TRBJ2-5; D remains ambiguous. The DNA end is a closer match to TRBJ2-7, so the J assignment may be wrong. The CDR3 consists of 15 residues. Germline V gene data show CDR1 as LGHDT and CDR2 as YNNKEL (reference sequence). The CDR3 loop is CASSQTADGVYEQYF. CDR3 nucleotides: TGTGCCAGCAGCCAAACCGCGGACGGAGTCTACGAGCAGTACTTC.

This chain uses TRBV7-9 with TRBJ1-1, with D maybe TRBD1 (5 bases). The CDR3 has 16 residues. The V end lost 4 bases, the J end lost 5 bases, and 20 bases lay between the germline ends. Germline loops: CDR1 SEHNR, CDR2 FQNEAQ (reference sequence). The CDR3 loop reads CASSSDGGAARTEAFF. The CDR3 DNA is TGTGCCAGCAGCTCGGATGGAGGGGCCGCTAGGACTGAAGCTTTCTTT.

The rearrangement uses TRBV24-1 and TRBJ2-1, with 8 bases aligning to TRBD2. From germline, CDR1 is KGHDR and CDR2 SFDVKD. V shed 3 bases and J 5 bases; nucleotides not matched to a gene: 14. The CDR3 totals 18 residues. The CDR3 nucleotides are TGTGCCACCAGTGATCCCCCCGGGGGAATAGCGGGACACAATGAGCAGTTCTTC. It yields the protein CATSDPPGGIAGHNEQFF.

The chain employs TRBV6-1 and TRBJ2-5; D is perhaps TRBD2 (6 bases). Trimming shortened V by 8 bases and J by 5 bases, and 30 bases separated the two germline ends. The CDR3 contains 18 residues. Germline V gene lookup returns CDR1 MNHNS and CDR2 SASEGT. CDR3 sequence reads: CASAAGTSSLPIGETQYF. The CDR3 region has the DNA TGTGCCAGCGCTGCCGGGACTTCTTCTCTCCCGATAGGGGAGACCCAGTACTTC.

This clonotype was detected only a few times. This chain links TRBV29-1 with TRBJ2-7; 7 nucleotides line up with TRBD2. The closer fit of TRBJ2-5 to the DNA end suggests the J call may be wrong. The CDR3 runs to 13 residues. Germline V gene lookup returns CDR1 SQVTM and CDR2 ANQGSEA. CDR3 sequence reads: CSVDSSGKETQYF. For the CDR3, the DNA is TGCAGCGTTGATTCTAGCGGTAAAGAGACCCAGTACTTC.

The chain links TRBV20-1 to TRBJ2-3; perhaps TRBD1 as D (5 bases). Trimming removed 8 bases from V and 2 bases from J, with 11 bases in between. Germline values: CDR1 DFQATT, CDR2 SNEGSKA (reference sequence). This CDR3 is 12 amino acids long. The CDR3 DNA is TGCAGTCCCGGCAGGGCCACAGATACGCAGTATTTT. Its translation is CSPGRATDTQYF.

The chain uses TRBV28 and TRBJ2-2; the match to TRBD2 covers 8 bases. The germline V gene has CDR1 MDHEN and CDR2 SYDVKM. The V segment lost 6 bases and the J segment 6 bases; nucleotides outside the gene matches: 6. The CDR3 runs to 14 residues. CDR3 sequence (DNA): TGTGCCAGCAGGAGGACGGGGGGGCCCGGGGAGCTGTTTTTT. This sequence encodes CASRRTGGPGELFF. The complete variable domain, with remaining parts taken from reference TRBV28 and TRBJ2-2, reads DVKVTQSSRYLVKRTGEKVFLECVQDMDHENMFWYRQDPGLGLRLIYFSYDVKMKEKGDIPEGYSVSREKKERFSLILESASTNQTSMYLCASRRTGGPGELFFGEGSRLTVL.

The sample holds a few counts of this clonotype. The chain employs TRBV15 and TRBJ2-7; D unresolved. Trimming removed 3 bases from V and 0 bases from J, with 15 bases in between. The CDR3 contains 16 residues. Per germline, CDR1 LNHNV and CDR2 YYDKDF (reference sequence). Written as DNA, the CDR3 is TGTGCCACCAGCAGTGCCGGCGGTTACGGCTCCTACGAGCAGTACTTC. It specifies CATSSAGGYGSYEQYF.

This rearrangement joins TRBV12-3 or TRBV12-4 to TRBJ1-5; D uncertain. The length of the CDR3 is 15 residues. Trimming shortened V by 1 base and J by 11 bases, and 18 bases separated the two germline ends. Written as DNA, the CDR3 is TGTGCCAGCAGTTTAGGTTCCCAGAAGGTATTATCCCAGCATTTT. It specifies CASSLGSQKVLSQHF.

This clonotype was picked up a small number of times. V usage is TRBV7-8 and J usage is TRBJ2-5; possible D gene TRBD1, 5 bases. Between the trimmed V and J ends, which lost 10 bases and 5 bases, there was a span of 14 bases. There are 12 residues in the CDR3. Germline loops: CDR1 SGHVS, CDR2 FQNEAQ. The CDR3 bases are TGTGCCATCTATAGGGGTCCGGAGACCCAGTACTTC. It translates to CAIYRGPETQYF.

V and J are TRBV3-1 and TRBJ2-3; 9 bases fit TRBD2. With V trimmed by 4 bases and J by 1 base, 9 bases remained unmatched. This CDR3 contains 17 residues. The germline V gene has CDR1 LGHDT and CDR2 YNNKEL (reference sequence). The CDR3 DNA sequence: TGTGCCAGCAGCCTATCGGGACTAGCTTTCGGCACAGATACGCAGTATTTT. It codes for CASSLSGLAFGTDTQYF.

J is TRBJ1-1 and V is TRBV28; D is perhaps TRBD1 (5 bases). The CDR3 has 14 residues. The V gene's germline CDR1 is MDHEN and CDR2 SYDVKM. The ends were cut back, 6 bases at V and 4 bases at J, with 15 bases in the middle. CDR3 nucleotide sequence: TGTGCCAGCAGCTCAGGGTTTCCCACCACTGAAGCTTTCTTT. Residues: CASSSGFPTTEAFF.

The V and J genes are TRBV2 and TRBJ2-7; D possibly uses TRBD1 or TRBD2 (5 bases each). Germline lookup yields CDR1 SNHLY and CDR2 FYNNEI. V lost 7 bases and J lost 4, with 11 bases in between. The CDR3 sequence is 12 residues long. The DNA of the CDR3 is TGTGCCAGCAACCCCGGGGCTTACGAGCAGTACTTC. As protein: CASNPGAYEQYF.

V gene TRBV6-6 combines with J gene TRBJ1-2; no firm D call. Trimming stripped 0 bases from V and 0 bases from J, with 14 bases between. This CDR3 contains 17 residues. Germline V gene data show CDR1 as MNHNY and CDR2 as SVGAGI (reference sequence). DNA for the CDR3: TGTGCCAGCAGTTACTCCCGGGCCAACCAGGCTAACTATGGCTACACCTTC. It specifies CASSYSRANQANYGYTF.

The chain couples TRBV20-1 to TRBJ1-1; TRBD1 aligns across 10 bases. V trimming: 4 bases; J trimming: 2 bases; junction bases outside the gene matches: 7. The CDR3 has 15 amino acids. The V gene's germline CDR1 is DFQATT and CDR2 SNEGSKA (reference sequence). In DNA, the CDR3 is TGCAGTGCTAAGGAGACAGGGGGCCGAAACACTGAAGCTTTCTTT. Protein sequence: CSAKETGGRNTEAFF.

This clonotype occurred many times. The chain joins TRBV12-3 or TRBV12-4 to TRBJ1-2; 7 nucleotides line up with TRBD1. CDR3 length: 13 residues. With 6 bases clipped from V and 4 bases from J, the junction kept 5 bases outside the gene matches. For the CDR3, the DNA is TGTGCCAGCAGCCTGGACAGGAGCTATGGCTACACCTTC. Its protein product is CASSLDRSYGYTF.

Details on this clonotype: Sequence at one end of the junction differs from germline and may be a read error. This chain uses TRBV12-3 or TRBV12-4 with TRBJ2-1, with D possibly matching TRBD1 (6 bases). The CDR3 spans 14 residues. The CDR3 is CASSLVQGHNEQFF. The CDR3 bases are TGTGCCAGCAGTTTAGTGCAGGGACACAATGAACAGTTCTTC.

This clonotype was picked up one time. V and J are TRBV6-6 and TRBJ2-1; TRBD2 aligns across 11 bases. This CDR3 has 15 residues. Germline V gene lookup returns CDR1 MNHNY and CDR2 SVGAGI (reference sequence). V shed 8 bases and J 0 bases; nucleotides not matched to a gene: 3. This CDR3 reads CASATSGSSYNEQFF. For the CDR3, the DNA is TGTGCCAGCGCTACTAGCGGGAGCTCCTACAATGAGCAGTTCTTC.

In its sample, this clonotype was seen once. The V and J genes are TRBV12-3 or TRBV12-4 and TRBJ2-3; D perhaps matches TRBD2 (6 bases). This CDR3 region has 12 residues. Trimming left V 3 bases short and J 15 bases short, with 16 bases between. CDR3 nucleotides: TGTGCCAGCAGTTTGGGAGGAGATGTGCAATATTTT. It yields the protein CASSLGGDVQYF.

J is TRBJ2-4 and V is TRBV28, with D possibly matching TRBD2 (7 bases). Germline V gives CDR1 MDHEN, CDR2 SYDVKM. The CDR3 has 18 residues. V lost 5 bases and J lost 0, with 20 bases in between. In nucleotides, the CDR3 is TGTGCCAGCAGTCCAGGGGCTAGCGGACACTTAGCCAAAAACATTCAGTACTTC. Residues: CASSPGASGHLAKNIQYF. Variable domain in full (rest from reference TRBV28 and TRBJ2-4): DVKVTQSSRYLVKRTGEKVFLECVQDMDHENMFWYRQDPGLGLRLIYFSYDVKMKEKGDIPEGYSVSREKKERFSLILESASTNQTSMYLCASSPGASGHLAKNIQYFGAGTRLSVL.

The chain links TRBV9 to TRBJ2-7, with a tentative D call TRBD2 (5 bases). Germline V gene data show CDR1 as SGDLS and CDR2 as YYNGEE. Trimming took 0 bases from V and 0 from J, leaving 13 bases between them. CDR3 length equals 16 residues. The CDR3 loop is CASSVGPAVSSYEQYF. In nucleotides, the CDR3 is TGTGCCAGCAGCGTAGGTCCAGCGGTGAGCTCCTACGAGCAGTACTTC.

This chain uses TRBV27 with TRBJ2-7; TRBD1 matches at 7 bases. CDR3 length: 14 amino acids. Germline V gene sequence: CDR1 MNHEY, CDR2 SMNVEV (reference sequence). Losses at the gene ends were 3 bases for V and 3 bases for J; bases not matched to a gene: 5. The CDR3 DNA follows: TGTGCCAGCAGTTTTGACAGGGCCAACTACGAGCAGTACTTC. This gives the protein CASSFDRANYEQYF.

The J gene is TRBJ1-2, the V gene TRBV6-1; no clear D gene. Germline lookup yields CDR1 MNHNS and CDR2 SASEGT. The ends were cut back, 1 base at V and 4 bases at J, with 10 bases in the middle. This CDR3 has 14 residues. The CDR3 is CASSEGAGSYGYTF. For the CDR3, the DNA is TGTGCCAGCAGTGAAGGGGCAGGCAGCTATGGCTACACCTTC.